The clone carrying this T cell receptor beta chain was counted a single time. The sample is drawn from a study of T cell changes during pregnancy in multiple sclerosis. Data came from immunoSEQ multiplex PCR; TCRdb stores just in-frame clones and leaves some out. The table includes 30,000 to 45,000 clones, about 90% detected once. Germline values: CDR1 SGHRS, CDR2 YFSETQ. The V segment lost 4 bases and the J segment 0 bases; nucleotides outside the gene matches: 5. This CDR3 spans 16 amino acids. The clonotype was recovered from a female donor in good health, enrolled as a control in a pregnancy study. Sequences were derived from CD4+ T cells from peripheral blood mononuclear cells, sampled after pregnancy. The chain joins TRBV5-1 to TRBJ1-4, with 8 nucleotides matching TRBD1. The CDR3 here is CASSLGQATTNEKLFF. The CDR3, as DNA: TGCGCCAGCAGCCTGGGACAGGCGACAACTAATGAAAAACTGTTTTTT.